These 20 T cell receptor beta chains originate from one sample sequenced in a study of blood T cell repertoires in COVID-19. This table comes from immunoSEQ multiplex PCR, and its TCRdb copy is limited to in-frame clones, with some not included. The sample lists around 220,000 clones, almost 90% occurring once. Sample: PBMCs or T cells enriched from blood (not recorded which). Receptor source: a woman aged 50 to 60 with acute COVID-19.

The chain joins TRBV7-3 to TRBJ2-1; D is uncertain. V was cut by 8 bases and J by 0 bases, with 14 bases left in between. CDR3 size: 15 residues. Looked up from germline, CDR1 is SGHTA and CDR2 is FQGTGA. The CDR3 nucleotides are TGTGCCAGCCAACTCTTAGCAAGCTCCTACAATGAGCAGTTCTTC. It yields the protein CASQLLASSYNEQFF.

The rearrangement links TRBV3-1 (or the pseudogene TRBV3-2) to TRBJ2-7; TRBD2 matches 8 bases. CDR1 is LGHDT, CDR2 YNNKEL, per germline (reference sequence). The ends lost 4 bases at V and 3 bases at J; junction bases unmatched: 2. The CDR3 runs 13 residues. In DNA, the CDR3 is TGTGCCAGCAGCCCCGCGGGGGGCTACGAGCAGTACTTC. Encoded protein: CASSPAGGYEQYF.

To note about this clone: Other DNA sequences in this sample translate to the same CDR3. The CDR3 DNA follows: TGTGCCAGCAGTTTGCGGGGCTATGGCTACACCTTC. Its translation: CASSLRGYGYTF. The chain uses TRBV28 and TRBJ1-2; no reliable D call. Germline CDR1 is MDHEN and CDR2 is SYDVKM. V lost 3 bases and J lost 4, with 6 bases in between. The CDR3 sequence is 12 residues long.

CDR3 sequence: CASSLTGGTGPYGYTF. The CDR3 nucleotides are TGTGCCAGCAGTTTAACCGGGGGGACAGGGCCCTATGGCTACACCTTC. This sequence joins TRBV27 and TRBJ1-2, with TRBD1 matching over 9 bases. V lost 2 bases to trimming and J lost 4 bases; unmatched junction nucleotides: 8. Germline CDR1 reads MNHEY; CDR2 reads SMNVEV (reference sequence). The CDR3 length is 16 residues.

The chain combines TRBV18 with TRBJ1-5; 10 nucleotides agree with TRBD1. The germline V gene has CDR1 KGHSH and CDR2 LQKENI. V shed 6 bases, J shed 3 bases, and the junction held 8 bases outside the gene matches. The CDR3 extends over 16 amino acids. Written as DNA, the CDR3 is TGTGCCAGCTCTCCCCCGGGACAGGGGTACAATCAGCCCCAGCATTTT. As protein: CASSPPGQGYNQPQHF.

CDR3 sequence reads: CASSVANGTSGRASNTGELFF. CDR3 DNA sequence: TGTGCCAGCAGCGTAGCTAACGGGACTAGCGGGAGGGCCTCGAACACCGGGGAGCTGTTTTTT. The gene calls are TRBV9 and TRBJ2-2; the match to TRBD2 covers 16 bases. Unmatched junction bases numbered 8, after V lost 0 bases and J lost 0 bases. The CDR3 contains 21 residues. The germline V gene has CDR1 SGDLS and CDR2 YYNGEE.

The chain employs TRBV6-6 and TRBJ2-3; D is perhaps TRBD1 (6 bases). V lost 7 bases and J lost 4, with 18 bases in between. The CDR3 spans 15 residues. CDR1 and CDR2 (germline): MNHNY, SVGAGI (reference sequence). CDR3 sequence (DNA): TGTGCCAGCACCCAGAGGCCCGACAGGCCAGATACGCAGTATTTT. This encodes CASTQRPDRPDTQYF.

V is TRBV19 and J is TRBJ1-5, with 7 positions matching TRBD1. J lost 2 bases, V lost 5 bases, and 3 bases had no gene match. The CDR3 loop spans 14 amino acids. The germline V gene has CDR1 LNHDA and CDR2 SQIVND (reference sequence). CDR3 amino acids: CASSPGQGNQPQHF. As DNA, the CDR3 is TGTGCCAGTAGTCCAGGACAGGGCAATCAGCCCCAGCATTTT.

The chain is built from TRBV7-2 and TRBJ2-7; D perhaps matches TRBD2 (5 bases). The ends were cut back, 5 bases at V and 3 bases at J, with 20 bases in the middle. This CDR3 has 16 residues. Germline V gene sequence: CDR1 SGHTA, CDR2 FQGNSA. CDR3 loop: CASSQTSSLNIYEQYF. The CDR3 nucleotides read TGTGCCAGCAGCCAAACTAGTTCCCTTAACATCTACGAGCAGTACTTC. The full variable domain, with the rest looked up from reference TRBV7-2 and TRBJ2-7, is GAGVSQSPSNKVTEKGKDVELRCDPISGHTALYWYRQSLGQGLEFLIYFQGNSAPDKSGLPSDRFSAERTGGSVSTLTIQRTQQEDSAVYLCASSQTSSLNIYEQYFGPGTRLTVT.

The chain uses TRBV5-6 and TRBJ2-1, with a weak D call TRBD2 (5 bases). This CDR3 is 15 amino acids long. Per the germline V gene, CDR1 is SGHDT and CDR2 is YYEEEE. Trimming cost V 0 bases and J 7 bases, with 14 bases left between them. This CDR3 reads CASSLAGNPRNEQFF. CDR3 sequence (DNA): TGTGCCAGCAGCTTGGCGGGGAATCCCCGAAATGAGCAGTTCTTC.

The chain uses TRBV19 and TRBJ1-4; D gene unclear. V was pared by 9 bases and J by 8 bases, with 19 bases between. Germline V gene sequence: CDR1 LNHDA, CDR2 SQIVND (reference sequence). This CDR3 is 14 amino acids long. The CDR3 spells CASDQTGGDEKLFF. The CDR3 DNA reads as TGTGCCAGCGATCAGACCGGAGGAGACGAAAAACTGTTTTTT.

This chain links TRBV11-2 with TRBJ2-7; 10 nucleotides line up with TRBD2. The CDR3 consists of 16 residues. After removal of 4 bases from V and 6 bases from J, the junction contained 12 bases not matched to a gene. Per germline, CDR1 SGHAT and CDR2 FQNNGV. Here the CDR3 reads CASSSPPSGRAGEQYF. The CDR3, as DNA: TGTGCCAGCAGCTCCCCCCCGAGCGGGAGGGCCGGCGAGCAGTACTTC.

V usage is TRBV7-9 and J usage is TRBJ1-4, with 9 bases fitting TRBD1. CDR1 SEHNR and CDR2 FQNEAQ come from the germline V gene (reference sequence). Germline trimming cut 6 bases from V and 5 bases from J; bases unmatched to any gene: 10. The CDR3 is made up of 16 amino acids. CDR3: CASSPSAGTGNEKLFF. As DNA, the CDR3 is TGTGCCAGCAGTCCATCCGCCGGGACAGGGAATGAAAAACTGTTTTTT.

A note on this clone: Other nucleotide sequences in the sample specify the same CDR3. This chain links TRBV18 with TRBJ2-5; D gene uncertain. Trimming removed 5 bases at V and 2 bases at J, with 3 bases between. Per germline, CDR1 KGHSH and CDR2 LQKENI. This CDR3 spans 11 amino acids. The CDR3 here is CASSSQETQYF. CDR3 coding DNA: TGTGCCAGCTCATCTCAAGAGACCCAGTACTTC. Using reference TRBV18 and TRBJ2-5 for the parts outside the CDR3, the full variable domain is NAGVMQNPRHLVRRRGQEARLRCSPMKGHSHVYWYRQLPEEGLKFMVYLQKENIIDESGMPKERFSAEFPKEGPSILRIQQVVRGDSAAYFCASSSQETQYFGPGTRLLVL.

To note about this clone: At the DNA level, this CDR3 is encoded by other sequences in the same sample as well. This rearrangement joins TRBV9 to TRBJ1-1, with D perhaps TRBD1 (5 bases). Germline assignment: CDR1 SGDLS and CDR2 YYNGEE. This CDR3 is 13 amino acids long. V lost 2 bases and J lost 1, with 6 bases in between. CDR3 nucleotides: TGTGCCAGCAGCGTTCAGGGGAACACTGAAGCTTTCTTT. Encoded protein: CASSVQGNTEAFF.

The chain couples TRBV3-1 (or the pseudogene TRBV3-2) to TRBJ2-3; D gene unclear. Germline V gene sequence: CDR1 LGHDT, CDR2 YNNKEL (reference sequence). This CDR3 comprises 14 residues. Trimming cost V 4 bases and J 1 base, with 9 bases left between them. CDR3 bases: TGTGCCAGCAGCCCCTTAGTGGGCACAGATACGCAGTATTTT. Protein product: CASSPLVGTDTQYF.

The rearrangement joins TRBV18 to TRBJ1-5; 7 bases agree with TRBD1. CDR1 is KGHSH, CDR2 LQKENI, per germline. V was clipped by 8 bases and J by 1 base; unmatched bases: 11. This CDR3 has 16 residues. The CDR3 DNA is TGTGCCAGCACCGAACAGGGGTGGGTAAGCAATCAGCCCCAGCATTTT. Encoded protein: CASTEQGWVSNQPQHF.

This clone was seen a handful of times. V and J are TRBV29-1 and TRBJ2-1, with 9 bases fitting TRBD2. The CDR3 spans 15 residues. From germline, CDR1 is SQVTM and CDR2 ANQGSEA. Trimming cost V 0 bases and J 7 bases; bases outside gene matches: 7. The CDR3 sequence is CSVEDLAGPGNEQFF. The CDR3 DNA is TGCAGCGTTGAAGATCTAGCGGGACCCGGTAATGAGCAGTTCTTC.

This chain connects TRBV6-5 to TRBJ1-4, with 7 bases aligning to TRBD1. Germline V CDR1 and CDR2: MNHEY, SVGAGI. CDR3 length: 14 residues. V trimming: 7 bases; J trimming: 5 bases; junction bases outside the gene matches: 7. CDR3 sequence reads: CASTPQGNNEKLFF. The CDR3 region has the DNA TGTGCCAGCACGCCACAGGGGAACAATGAAAAACTGTTTTTT.

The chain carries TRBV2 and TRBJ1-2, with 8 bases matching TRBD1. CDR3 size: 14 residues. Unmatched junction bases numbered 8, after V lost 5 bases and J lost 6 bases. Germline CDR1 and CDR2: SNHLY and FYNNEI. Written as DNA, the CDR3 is TGTGCCAGCAGTAGGCGACAGGGGTTCCATGGCTACACCTTC. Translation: CASSRRQGFHGYTF.